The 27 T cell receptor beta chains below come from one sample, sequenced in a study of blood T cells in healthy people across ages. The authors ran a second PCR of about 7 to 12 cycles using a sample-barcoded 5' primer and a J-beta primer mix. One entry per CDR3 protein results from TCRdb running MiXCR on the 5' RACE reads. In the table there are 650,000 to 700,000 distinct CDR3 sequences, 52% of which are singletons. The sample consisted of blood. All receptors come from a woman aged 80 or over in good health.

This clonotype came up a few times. The chain's CDR3 is CASSGRVLNEKLFF. The CDR3, as DNA: TGTGCCAGCAGTGGCCGGGTCCTTAATGAAAAACTGTTTTTT. The chain recombines TRBV25-1 with TRBJ1-4; D gene uncertain. V shed 4 bases and J shed 4 bases, with 10 bases lying between them. The CDR3 contains 14 residues. From germline, CDR1 is MGHDK and CDR2 SYGVNS. Combining the CDR3 with reference TRBV25-1 and TRBJ1-4 gives the whole variable domain EADIYQTPRYLVIGTGKKITLECSQTMGHDKMYWYQQDPGMELHLIHYSYGVNSTEKGDLSSESTVSRIRTEHFPLTLESARPSHTSQYLCASSGRVLNEKLFFGSGTQLSVL.

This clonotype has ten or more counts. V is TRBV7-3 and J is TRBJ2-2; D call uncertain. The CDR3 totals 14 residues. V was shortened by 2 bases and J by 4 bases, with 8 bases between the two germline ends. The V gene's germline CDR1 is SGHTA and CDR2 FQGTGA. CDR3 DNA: TGTGCCAGCAGCTTATCCGGCAGCACCGGGGAGCTGTTTTTT. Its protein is CASSLSGSTGELFF.

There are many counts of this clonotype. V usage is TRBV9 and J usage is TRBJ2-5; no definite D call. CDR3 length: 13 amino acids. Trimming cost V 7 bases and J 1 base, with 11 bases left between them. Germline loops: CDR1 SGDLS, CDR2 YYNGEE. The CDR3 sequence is CASSGHLQETQYF. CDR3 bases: TGTGCCAGCTCCGGGCACCTCCAAGAGACCCAGTACTTC.

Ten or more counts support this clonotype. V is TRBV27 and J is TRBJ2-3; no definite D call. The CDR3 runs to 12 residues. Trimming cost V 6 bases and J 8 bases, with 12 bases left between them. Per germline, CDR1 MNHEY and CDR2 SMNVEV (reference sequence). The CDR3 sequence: CASRTPPRTQYF. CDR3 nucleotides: TGTGCCAGCAGAACCCCTCCCCGTACGCAGTATTTT.

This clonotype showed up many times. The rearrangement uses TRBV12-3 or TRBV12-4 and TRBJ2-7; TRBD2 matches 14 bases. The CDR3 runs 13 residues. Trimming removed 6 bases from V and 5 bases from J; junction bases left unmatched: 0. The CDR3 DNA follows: TGTGCCAGCAGGACTAGCGGGAGGGACGAGCAGTACTTC. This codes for CASRTSGRDEQYF.

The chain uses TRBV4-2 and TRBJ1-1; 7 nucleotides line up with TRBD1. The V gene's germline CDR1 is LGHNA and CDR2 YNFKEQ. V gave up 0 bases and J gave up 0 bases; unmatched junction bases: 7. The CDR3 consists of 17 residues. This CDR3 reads CASSQEGRTGLNTEAFF. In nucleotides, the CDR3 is TGTGCCAGCAGCCAAGAGGGACGGACAGGATTGAACACTGAAGCTTTCTTT.

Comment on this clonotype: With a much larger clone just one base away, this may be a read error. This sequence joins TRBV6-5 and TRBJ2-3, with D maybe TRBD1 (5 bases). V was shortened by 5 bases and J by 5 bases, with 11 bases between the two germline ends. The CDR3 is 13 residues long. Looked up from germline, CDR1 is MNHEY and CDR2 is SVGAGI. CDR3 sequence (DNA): TGTGCCAGCAGTGACCGCCAGGGAGATACGCAGTATTTT. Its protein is CASSDRQGDTQYF.

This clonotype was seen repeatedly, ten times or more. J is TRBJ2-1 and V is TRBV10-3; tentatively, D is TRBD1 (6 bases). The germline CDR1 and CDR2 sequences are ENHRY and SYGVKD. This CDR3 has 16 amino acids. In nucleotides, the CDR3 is TGTGGCCCAGGGGACACCGGGTACTCCTGGTACAATGAGCAGTTCTTC. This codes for CGPGDTGYSWYNEQFF.

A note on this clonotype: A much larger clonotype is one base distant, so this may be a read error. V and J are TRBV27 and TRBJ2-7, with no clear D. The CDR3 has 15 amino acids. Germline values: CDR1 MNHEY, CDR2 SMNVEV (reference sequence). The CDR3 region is CTSSTLTTLLYEQYF. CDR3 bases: TGTACCAGCAGTACCCTAACTACACTCCTCTACGAGCAGTACTTC.

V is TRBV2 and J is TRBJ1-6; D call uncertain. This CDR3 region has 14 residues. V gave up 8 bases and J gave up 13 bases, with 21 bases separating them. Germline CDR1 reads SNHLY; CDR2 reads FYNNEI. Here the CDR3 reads CASVLSVPTVPLHF. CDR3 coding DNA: TGTGCCAGCGTGCTGTCGGTACCAACGGTTCCCCTCCACTTT. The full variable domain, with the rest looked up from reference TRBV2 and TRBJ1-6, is EPEVTQTPSHQVTQMGQEVILRCVPISNHLYFYWYRQILGQKVEFLVSFYNNEISEKSEIFDDQFSVERPDGSNFTLKIRSTKLEDSAMYFCASVLSVPTVPLHFGNGTRLTVT.

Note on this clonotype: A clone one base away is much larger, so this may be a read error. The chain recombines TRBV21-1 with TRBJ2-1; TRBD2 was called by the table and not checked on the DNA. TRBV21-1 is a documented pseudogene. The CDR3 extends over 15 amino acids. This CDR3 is CASSLGEREYNGQFF. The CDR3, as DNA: TGTGCCAGCTCCCTGGGGGAGCGGGAGTACAATGGGCAGTTCTTC.

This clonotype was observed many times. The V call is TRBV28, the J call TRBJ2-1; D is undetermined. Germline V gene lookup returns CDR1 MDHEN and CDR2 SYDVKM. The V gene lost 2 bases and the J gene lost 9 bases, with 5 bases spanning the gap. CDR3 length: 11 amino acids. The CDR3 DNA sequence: TGTGCCAGCAGTTTAAGGAGTGAGCAGTTCTTC. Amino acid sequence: CASSLRSEQFF.

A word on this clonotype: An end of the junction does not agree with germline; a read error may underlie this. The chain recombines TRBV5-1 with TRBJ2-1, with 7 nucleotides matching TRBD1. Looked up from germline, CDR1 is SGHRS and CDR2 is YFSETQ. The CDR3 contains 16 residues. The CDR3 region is CANSLAPRQGRNEQFF. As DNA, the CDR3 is TGCGCCAACAGCTTGGCCCCGAGACAGGGACGGAATGAGCAGTTCTTC.

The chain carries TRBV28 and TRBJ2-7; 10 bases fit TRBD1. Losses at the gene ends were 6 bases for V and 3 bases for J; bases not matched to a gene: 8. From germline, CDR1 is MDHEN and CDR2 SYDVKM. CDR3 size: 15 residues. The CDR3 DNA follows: TGTGCCAGCAGACTAGGGACAGGGGCTGTCTACGAGCAGTACTTC. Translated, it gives CASRLGTGAVYEQYF.

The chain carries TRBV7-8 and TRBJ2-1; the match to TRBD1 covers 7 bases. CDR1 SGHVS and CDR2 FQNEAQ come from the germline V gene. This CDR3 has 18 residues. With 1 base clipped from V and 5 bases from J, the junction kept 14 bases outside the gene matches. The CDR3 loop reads CASSLVPVLQGWDNEQFF. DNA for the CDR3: TGTGCCAGCAGCTTAGTGCCAGTCCTACAGGGGTGGGACAATGAGCAGTTCTTC.

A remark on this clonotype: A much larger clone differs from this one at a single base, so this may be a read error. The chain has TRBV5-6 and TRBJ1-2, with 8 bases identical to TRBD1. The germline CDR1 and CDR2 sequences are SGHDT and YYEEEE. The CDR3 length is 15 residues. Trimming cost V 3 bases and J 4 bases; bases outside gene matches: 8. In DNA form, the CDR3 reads TGTGCCAGCAGCTCGTGTCACAGGGGGACCTATGGCTACACCTTC. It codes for CASSSCHRGTYGYTF.

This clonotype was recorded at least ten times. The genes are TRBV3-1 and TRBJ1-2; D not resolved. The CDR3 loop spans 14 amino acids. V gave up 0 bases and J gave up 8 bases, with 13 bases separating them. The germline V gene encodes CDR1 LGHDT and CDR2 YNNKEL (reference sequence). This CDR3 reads CASSQDVDGHGYTF. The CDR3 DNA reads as TGTGCCAGCAGCCAAGACGTGGACGGCCACGGCTACACCTTC.

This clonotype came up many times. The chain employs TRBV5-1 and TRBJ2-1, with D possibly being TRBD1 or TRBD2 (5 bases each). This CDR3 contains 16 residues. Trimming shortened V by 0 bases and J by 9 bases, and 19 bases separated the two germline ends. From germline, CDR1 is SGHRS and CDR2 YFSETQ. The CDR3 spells CASSLVGLASRAEQFF. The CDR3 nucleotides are TGCGCCAGCAGCTTGGTGGGGCTAGCATCCCGGGCTGAGCAGTTCTTC. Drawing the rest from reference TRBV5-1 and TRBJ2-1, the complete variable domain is KAGVTQTPRYLIKTRGQQVTLSCSPISGHRSVSWYQQTPGQGLQFLFEYFSETQRNKGNFPGRFSGRQFSNSRSEMNVSTLELGDSALYLCASSLVGLASRAEQFFGPGTRLTVL.

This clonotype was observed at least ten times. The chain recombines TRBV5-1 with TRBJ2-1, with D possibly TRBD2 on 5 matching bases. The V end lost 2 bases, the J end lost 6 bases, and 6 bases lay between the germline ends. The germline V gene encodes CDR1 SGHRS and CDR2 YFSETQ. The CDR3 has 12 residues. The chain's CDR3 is CASSLAVNEQFF. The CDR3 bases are TGCGCCAGCAGCTTAGCGGTCAATGAGCAGTTCTTC.

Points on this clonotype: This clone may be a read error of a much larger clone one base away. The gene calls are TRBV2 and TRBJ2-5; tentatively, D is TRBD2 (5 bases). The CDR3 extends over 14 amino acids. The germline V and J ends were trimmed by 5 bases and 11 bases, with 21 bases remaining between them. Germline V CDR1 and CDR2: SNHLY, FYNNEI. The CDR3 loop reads CASSSRAPVYEQYF. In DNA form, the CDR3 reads TGTGCCAGCAGTTCGCGGGCCCCAGTATATGAGCAGTACTTC.

As DNA, the CDR3 is TGTGCCAGCAGCGTAGCCGGGAGGTGGGACAATGAGCAGTTCTTC. This translates into CASSVAGRWDNEQFF. The rearrangement links TRBV9 to TRBJ2-1; 7 bases match TRBD2. The CDR3 runs 15 residues. From germline, CDR1 is SGDLS and CDR2 YYNGEE. The V and J ends lost 0 bases and 5 bases, in that order; junction bases with no gene match: 5.

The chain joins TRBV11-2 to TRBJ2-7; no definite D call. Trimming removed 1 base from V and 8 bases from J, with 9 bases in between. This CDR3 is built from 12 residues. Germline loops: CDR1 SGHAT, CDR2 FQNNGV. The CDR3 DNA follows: TGTGCCAGCAGCTTAGTTCTGTGGAAGCAGTACTTC. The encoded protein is CASSLVLWKQYF.

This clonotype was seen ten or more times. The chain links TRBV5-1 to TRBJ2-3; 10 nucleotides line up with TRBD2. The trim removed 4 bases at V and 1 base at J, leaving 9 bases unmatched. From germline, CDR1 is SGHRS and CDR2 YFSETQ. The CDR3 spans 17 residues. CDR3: CASSRGTLAGGTDTQYF. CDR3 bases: TGCGCCAGCAGCAGAGGAACCCTAGCGGGAGGCACAGATACGCAGTATTTT.

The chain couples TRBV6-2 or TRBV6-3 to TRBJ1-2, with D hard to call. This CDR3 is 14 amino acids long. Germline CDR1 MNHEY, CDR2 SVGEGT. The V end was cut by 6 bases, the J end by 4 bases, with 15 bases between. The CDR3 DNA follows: TGTGCCAGCAGCCCTGGAAGGTCAGCCTATGGCTACACCTTC. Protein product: CASSPGRSAYGYTF.

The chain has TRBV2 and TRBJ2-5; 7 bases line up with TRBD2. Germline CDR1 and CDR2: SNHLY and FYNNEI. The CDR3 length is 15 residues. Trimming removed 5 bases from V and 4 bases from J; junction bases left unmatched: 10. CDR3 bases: TGTGCCAGCAGTCTTACAGGACTAGACCGAGAGACCCAGTACTTC. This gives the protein CASSLTGLDRETQYF.

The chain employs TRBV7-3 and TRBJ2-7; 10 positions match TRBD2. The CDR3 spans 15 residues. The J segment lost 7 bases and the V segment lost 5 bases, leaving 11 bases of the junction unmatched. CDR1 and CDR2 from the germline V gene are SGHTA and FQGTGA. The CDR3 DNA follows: TGTGCCAGCAGCCAAAGGCTAGCGGGAGACAATGAGCAGTACTTC. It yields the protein CASSQRLAGDNEQYF.

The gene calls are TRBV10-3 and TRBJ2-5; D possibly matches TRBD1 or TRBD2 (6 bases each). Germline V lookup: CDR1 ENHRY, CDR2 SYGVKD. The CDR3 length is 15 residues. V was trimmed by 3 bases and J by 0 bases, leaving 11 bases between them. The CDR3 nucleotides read TGTGCCATCAGTGAAGGGGGGTCGTACCAAGAGACCCAGTACTTC. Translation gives CAISEGGSYQETQYF.